This T cell receptor beta chain was identified during a study of T cells expressing NK-cell markers. Study-wide background: The sequencing cohort of eight donors included seven HCMV-seropositive individuals and one seronegative individual.

The CDR3 has 14 residues. Germline loops: CDR1 MGHRA, CDR2 YSYEKL. TCRdb re-called the 5' RACE reads; every CDR3 protein appears as one record, without DNA. The table lists some 500,000 distinct CDR3 sequences. Input material: blood T cells: a sorted CD56 or NKG2C T cell subset, CD4+ or CD8+ T cells, or bulk PBMC T cells (not recorded which). This chain links TRBV4-1 with TRBJ1-1; with no DNA, the TCRdb D assignment of TRBD1 cannot be verified. This clonotype originated in a woman aged 45-60 years in good health. The CDR3 is CASSQWTGFTEAFF.